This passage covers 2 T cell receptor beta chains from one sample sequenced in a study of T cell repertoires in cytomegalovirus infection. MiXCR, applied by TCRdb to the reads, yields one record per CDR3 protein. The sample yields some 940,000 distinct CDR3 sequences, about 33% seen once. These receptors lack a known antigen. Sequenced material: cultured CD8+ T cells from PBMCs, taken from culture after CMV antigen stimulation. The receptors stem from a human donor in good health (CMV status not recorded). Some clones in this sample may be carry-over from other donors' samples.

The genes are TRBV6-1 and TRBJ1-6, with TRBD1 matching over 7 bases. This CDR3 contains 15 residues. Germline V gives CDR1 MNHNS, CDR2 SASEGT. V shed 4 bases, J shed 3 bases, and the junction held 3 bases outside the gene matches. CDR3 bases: TGTGCCAGCAGTGGACGGGACAGCTATAATTCACCCCTCCACTTT. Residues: CASSGRDSYNSPLHF.

CDR3 sequence: CASSVVGDGQYF. Written as DNA, the CDR3 is TGTGCCAGCAGCGTAGTCGGGGATGGGCAGTATTTT. The chain employs TRBV9 and TRBJ2-3; maybe TRBD2 (5 bases). Germline loops: CDR1 SGDLS, CDR2 YYNGEE. The CDR3 covers 12 residues. Trimming removed 0 bases at V and 11 bases at J, with 10 bases between.